The 20 T cell receptor beta chains listed next were all sequenced from one sample in a study of T cells in Graves' hyperthyroidism and ophthalmopathy (dated by TCRdb to between 2018 and 2021). The library relied on multiplex PCR. Sequencing instrument: Illumina HiSeq 2000. TCR beta CDR3 regions were amplified from RNA transcripts. The TCR CDR3 was subjected to a first round of RT-PCR using the HTBI primer set and the Qiagen OneStep RT-PCR kit. TCRdb reanalyzed the raw reads on its own, using fastp at Q25 for trimming and MiXCR for clone calling, and kept in-frame beta chains. Each entry merges the rows of one CDR3 protein and shows their most common DNA and genes. Here the sample has some 690,000 distinct CDR3 sequences; 17% occur a single time. The ten largest clones capture 15% to 18% of the sample. The material sequenced was blood. These receptors were collected from a man aged 45-65 years with Graves' hyperthyroidism.

The chain links TRBV5-1 to TRBJ2-5; possible D gene TRBD1, 6 bases. Germline V gene data show CDR1 as SGHRS and CDR2 as YFSETQ. Deletions cut 0 bases from V and 5 bases from J, with 17 bases between. The CDR3 runs 16 residues. The CDR3: CASSLAPQGSGETQYF. The CDR3 DNA sequence: TGCGCCAGCAGCTTGGCGCCCCAGGGGAGTGGGGAGACCCAGTACTTC.

Of note for this clonotype: At one end, the junction sequence differs from germline, possibly due to a read error. This rearrangement joins TRBV28 to TRBJ2-7, with 12 bases identical to TRBD2. CDR1 MDHEN and CDR2 SYDVKM come from the germline V gene. This CDR3 has 15 amino acids. CDR3 bases: TGTGTCAGCAGAGAGACTAGCGGGAGATCGTACGAGCAGTACTTC. Translated, it gives CVSRETSGRSYEQYF. The entire variable domain, with the rest obtained from reference TRBV28 and TRBJ2-7, is as follows: DVKVTQSSRYLVKRTGEKVFLECVQDMDHENMFWYRQDPGLGLRLIYFSYDVKMKEKGDIPEGYSVSREKKERFSLILESASTNQTSMYLCVSRETSGRSYEQYFGPGTRLTVT.

This clonotype was observed a handful of times. The chain has TRBV30 and TRBJ2-2; 12 bases fit TRBD2. The V gene's germline CDR1 is GTSNPN and CDR2 SVGIG (reference sequence). V gave up 5 bases and J gave up 5 bases; unmatched junction bases: 3. This CDR3 is 14 amino acids long. CDR3 bases: TGTGCCTGGGGACTAGCGGGGTTGACCGGGGAGCTGTTTTTT. This encodes CAWGLAGLTGELFF.

This clonotype was detected many times. The rearrangement joins TRBV9 to TRBJ2-7; perhaps TRBD1 as D (5 bases). Germline loops: CDR1 SGDLS, CDR2 YYNGEE. This CDR3 is built from 16 residues. Trimming took off 2 bases at V and 0 bases at J, with 15 bases between the two ends. CDR3 sequence (DNA): TGTGCCAGCAGCGTCTCTGCCGTCGACAGCTCCTACGAGCAGTACTTC. Its protein product is CASSVSAVDSSYEQYF.

In this sample, this clonotype turned up many times. This rearrangement joins TRBV20-1 to TRBJ2-1, with a possible D match to TRBD2 (6 bases). With 8 bases removed from V and 0 bases from J, the gap between germline ends came to 8 bases. This CDR3 contains 12 residues. Germline CDR1 DFQATT, CDR2 SNEGSKA (reference sequence). CDR3 sequence: CSFSGSYNEQFF. CDR3 nucleotides: TGCAGTTTTAGCGGCTCCTACAATGAGCAGTTCTTC.

This clonotype was counted ten times or more. The V and J genes are TRBV2 and TRBJ2-3; 11 nucleotides line up with TRBD2. CDR3 length equals 16 residues. Trimming took 6 bases from V and 2 from J; bases not matched to a gene: 7. Germline V gene lookup returns CDR1 SNHLY and CDR2 FYNNEI. The CDR3 DNA reads TGTGCCAGCAGGCGCGGGACTAGCGGCCCCACAGATACGCAGTATTTT. Its protein is CASRRGTSGPTDTQYF.

This chain links TRBV20-1 with TRBJ1-3; D unclear. The germline V gene has CDR1 DFQATT and CDR2 SNEGSKA (reference sequence). V shed 6 bases and J shed 2 bases, with 11 bases lying between them. The CDR3 covers 13 residues. The CDR3 reads CSATAVTGNTIYF. CDR3 nucleotide sequence: TGCAGTGCCACCGCCGTAACTGGAAACACCATATATTTT.

The genes are TRBV6-2 or TRBV6-3 and TRBJ2-4; 16 bases map to TRBD2. Germline assignment: CDR1 MNHEY and CDR2 SVGEGT. The V and J ends lost 2 bases and 1 base, in that order; junction bases with no gene match: 11. This CDR3 contains 21 residues. The CDR3 coding sequence is TGTGCCAGCAGTTACGGAAAAGGGACTAGCGGGAGGGCCCCGGCCAAAAACATTCAGTACTTC. This translates into CASSYGKGTSGRAPAKNIQYF.

This chain connects TRBV6-5 to TRBJ1-6; 10 bases are a match to TRBD1. This CDR3 is 14 amino acids long. The ends lost 2 bases at V and 16 bases at J; junction bases unmatched: 8. The germline CDR1 and CDR2 sequences are MNHEY and SVGAGI. CDR3 sequence reads: CASSYGTGEEGLHF. The CDR3 DNA reads as TGTGCCAGCAGTTACGGGACAGGGGAAGAGGGGCTCCACTTT.

A few counts support this clonotype. This chain joins TRBV7-9 and TRBJ2-3; TRBD1 matches 7 bases. CDR1 is SEHNR, CDR2 FQNEAQ, per germline (reference sequence). V dropped 2 bases and J dropped 1; count of bases not matched to a gene: 6. CDR3 size: 16 residues. The CDR3 protein is CASSLRGQWGTDTQYF. The CDR3 DNA reads TGTGCCAGCAGCTTAAGGGGACAGTGGGGCACAGATACGCAGTATTTT.

This clonotype appeared many times. The chain employs TRBV7-6 and TRBJ1-1; D is possibly TRBD1 (5 bases). Germline CDR1 is SGHVS and CDR2 is FNYEAQ. V lost 4 bases and J lost 3, with 9 bases in between. This CDR3 contains 13 residues. This chain's CDR3 is CASSSEGYTEAFF. For the CDR3, the DNA is TGTGCCAGCAGCTCCGAGGGGTACACTGAAGCTTTCTTT. Using reference TRBV7-6 and TRBJ1-1 for the parts outside the CDR3, the full variable domain is GAGVSQSPRYKVTKRGQDVALRCDPISGHVSLYWYRQALGQGPEFLTYFNYEAQQDKSGLPNDRFSAERPEGSISTLTIQRTEQRDSAMYRCASSSEGYTEAFFGQGTRLTVV.

This clonotype was seen ten or more times. V usage is TRBV27 and J usage is TRBJ2-2; the match to TRBD2 covers 10 bases. CDR1 is MNHEY, CDR2 SMNVEV, per germline (reference sequence). Trimming at V came to 6 bases and at J to 1 base, leaving 8 bases not matched to a gene. The CDR3 consists of 17 residues. This chain's CDR3 is CASSQYWTSGNTGELFF. Here the CDR3 DNA reads TGTGCCAGCAGCCAGTACTGGACTAGCGGGAACACCGGGGAGCTGTTTTTT.

This clonotype has only a few counts. This sequence joins TRBV14 and TRBJ2-1, with 9 bases matching TRBD1. CDR1 and CDR2 from the germline V gene are SGHDN and FVKESK. The CDR3 sequence is 15 residues long. The V segment lost 4 bases and the J segment 5 bases; nucleotides outside the gene matches: 6. CDR3 DNA sequence: TGTGCCAGCAGCCCCAGACAGGGGGTCGACAATGAGCAGTTCTTC. Its protein is CASSPRQGVDNEQFF.

This clonotype was recorded many times. This chain joins TRBV11-2 and TRBJ2-2; a weak D match, TRBD1 (5 bases). The V end was cut by 0 bases, the J end by 7 bases, with 9 bases between. Germline assignment: CDR1 SGHAT and CDR2 FQNNGV. This CDR3 has 14 amino acids. As DNA, the CDR3 is TGTGCCAGCAGCTTAGATCAGGGAATCGGGGAGCTGTTTTTT. Translating gives CASSLDQGIGELFF.

This clonotype was seen ten or more times. The chain has TRBV7-2 and TRBJ1-4; 7 bases are a match to TRBD1. V gave up 4 bases and J gave up 2 bases; unmatched junction bases: 10. Germline V lookup: CDR1 SGHTA, CDR2 FQGNSA. The CDR3 is 17 residues long. CDR3: CASSSPTTGLTNEKLFF. CDR3 in DNA: TGTGCCAGCAGCTCACCAACGACAGGGCTCACTAATGAAAAACTGTTTTTT.

This chain joins TRBV13 and TRBJ2-2; the D gene is possibly TRBD2 (5 bases). V was clipped by 0 bases and J by 3 bases, with 11 bases between them. The length of the CDR3 is 16 residues. Germline V gene sequence: CDR1 PRHDT, CDR2 FYEKMQ (reference sequence). The CDR3 nucleotides are TGTGCCAGCAGCTTAGGCGGGAAAGACTACACCGGGGAGCTGTTTTTT. Residues: CASSLGGKDYTGELFF.

This clonotype was counted a few times. The chain joins TRBV9 to TRBJ2-3, with 10 nucleotides matching TRBD2. Germline-derived CDR1 and CDR2 are SGDLS and YYNGEE. The J segment lost 2 bases and the V segment lost 3 bases, leaving 6 bases of the junction unmatched. CDR3 length: 16 amino acids. Written as DNA, the CDR3 is TGTGCCAGCAGCGGCCTACTAGCGGGGCTCACAGATACGCAGTATTTT. It translates to CASSGLLAGLTDTQYF.

There are a few counts of this clonotype. The genes are TRBV7-8 and TRBJ1-4, with a tentative D call TRBD1 (5 bases). V was shortened by 0 bases and J by 3 bases, with 11 bases between the two germline ends. Germline-derived CDR1 and CDR2 are SGHVS and FQNEAQ. The CDR3 has 16 amino acids. The CDR3 here is CASSLAGGSSNEKLFF. CDR3 bases: TGTGCCAGCAGCTTAGCGGGGGGATCCTCTAATGAAAAACTGTTTTTT. Using reference TRBV7-8 and TRBJ1-4 for the parts outside the CDR3, the full variable domain is GAGVSQSPRYKVAKRGQDVALRCDPISGHVSLFWYQQALGQGPEFLTYFQNEAQLDKSGLPSDRFFAERPEGSVSTLKIQRTQQEDSAVYLCASSLAGGSSNEKLFFGSGTQLSVL.

This clonotype was seen repeatedly, ten times or more. The chain employs TRBV11-2 and TRBJ2-3; D is ambiguous. The CDR3 is made up of 14 amino acids. Trimming removed 5 bases at V and 4 bases at J, with 13 bases between. Germline CDR1 is SGHAT and CDR2 is FQNNGV. CDR3 sequence reads: CASSHWASPDTQYF. The CDR3 DNA reads as TGTGCCAGCAGCCATTGGGCCAGCCCAGATACGCAGTATTTT.

The rearrangement links TRBV9 to TRBJ2-1, with D maybe TRBD1 (6 bases). The CDR3 runs to 14 residues. Trimming shortened V by 0 bases and J by 7 bases, and 11 bases separated the two germline ends. Germline assignment: CDR1 SGDLS and CDR2 YYNGEE. The CDR3 sequence: CASSVGGRGNEQFF. Written as DNA, the CDR3 is TGTGCCAGCAGCGTAGGTGGCAGGGGTAATGAGCAGTTCTTC.